Listed below are T cell receptor beta chains from one sample, sequenced in a study of OX40 agonist ivuxolimab in advanced cancers. Only in-frame clones appear in the TCRdb table, and some are missing; sequencing was by immunoSEQ multiplex PCR. The sample lists just under 100,000 clones; around 94% were seen once. This sample comprised CD4+ or CD8+ T cells sorted from blood, obtained in a trial of the OX40 agonist ivuxolimab. These receptor sequences come from an adult with an advanced solid tumor such as melanoma, head and neck, liver or kidney cancer. Each CDR3 is given with its conserved first and last residue. The D gene is left open where the match is weak. The size field is filled for only some rows; it gives once, few, many or a size class.

TRBD1	.	TRBV19	TRBJ2-1	CASSMLEQGPYNEQFF	TGTGCCAGTAGTATGCTAGAACAGGGGCCATACAATGAGCAGTTCTTC
TRBD1	.	TRBV6-6	TRBJ1-4	CASSRRTGDNEKLFF	TGTGCCAGCAGCCGCAGGACAGGGGATAATGAAAAACTGTTTTTT
TRBD1	.	TRBV29-1	TRBJ2-6	CSVQGAGANVLTF	TGCAGCGTCCAGGGGGCTGGGGCCAACGTCCTGACTTTC
TRBD2	.	TRBV28	TRBJ2-2	CASRNSGLNTGELFF	TGTGCCAGCAGAAATAGCGGGTTGAACACCGGGGAGCTGTTTTTT
TRBD1	.	TRBV15	TRBJ1-1	CATSREQGVTEAFF	TGTGCCACCAGCAGGGAACAGGGGGTGACTGAAGCTTTCTTT
TRBD2	.	TRBV11-2	TRBJ2-1	CASSPWTSGGPPQFF	TGTGCCAGCAGCCCCTGGACTAGCGGGGGGCCCCCGCAGTTCTTC
TRBD1	.	TRBV7-9	TRBJ2-3	CASSPVPGQGGGRTDTQYF	TGTGCCAGCAGCCCGGTCCCGGGACAGGGAGGAGGCCGCACAGATACGCAGTATTTT
TRBD1	.	TRBV11-2	TRBJ1-6	CASSVEGGTGLTRYNSPLHF	TGTGCCAGCAGCGTAGAGGGCGGGACAGGGTTGACGCGGTATAATTCACCCCTCCACTTT
.	.	TRBV19	TRBJ1-4	CASSPPGHGNFGGKLFF	TGTGCCAGTAGCCCCCCGGGACACGGGAACTTCGGAGGGAAACTGTTTTTT
.	.	TRBV20-1	TRBJ1-1	CSAVGNTEAFF	TGCAGTGCCGTAGGAAACACTGAAGCTTTCTTT
.	.	TRBV30	TRBJ2-7	CAWTSRRPKAYEQYF	TGTGCCTGGACCTCGAGGAGGCCAAAGGCCTACGAGCAGTACTTC
.	.	TRBV4-1	TRBJ1-1	CASSPLYRGGNTEAFF	TGCGCCAGCAGCCCACTCTACCGGGGCGGGAACACTGAAGCTTTCTTT
.	.	TRBV7-8	TRBJ1-4	CASSPTRIRDKDLGKLFF	TGTGCCAGCAGCCCTACTCGAATCCGGGACAAGGATTTAGGAAAACTGTTTTTT
TRBD1	.	TRBV7-9	TRBJ1-1	CASHPGQGATEAFF	TGTGCCAGTCACCCGGGACAGGGGGCCACTGAAGCTTTCTTT
.	.	TRBV7-2	TRBJ1-6	CASSLQDYNSPLHF	TGTGCCAGCAGCTTGCAGGACTATAATTCACCCCTCCACTTT
.	.	TRBV18	TRBJ2-7	CASSLGRYEQYF	TGTGCCAGCTCCCTAGGGAGGTACGAGCAGTACTTC
TRBD1	.	TRBV4-1	TRBJ2-3	CASSQVDRASTDTQYF	TGCGCCAGCAGCCAAGTCGACAGGGCTAGCACAGATACGCAGTATTTT
.	.	TRBV4-1	TRBJ2-3	CASSGPRGEPFHTDTQYF	TGCGCCAGCAGCGGGCCCCGAGGGGAGCCCTTCCACACAGATACGCAGTATTTT
TRBD1	.	TRBV5-1	TRBJ1-6	CASSLGTGANSPLHF	TGCGCCAGCAGCTTGGGGACAGGGGCTAATTCACCCCTCCACTTT
.	.	TRBV19	TRBJ1-5	CASSGQSSNQPQHF	TGTGCCAGTAGTGGGCAGAGTAGCAATCAGCCCCAGCATTTT
TRBD1	.	TRBV15	TRBJ2-2	CATSTQGLSGELFF	TGTGCCACCAGCACACAGGGGTTAAGCGGGGAGCTGTTTTTT
.	.	TRBV27	TRBJ2-4	CASSLFPLKSVENIQYF	TGTGCCAGCAGTTTATTCCCCTTGAAAAGTGTGGAAAACATTCAGTACTTC
TRBD2	.	TRBV29-1	TRBJ2-3	CSVSFLGLAGGRF	TGCAGCGTTAGTTTCCTGGGACTAGCGGGGGGTAGATTT
.	.	TRBV18	TRBJ2-7	CASSPPNGRKYEQYF	TGTGCCAGCTCACCACCGAACGGGAGAAAATACGAGCAGTACTTC
.	.	TRBV28	TRBJ2-3	CATQSGGEGTQYF	TGTGCCACCCAGTCCGGGGGAGAGGGTACGCAGTATTTT
.	once	TRBV20-1	TRBJ2-5	CSAAGVRQYF	TGCAGTGCCGCGGGCGTGAGGCAGTACTTC
.	.	TRBV6-6	TRBJ2-7	CASSREDNYEQYF	TGTGCCAGCAGTCGTGAAGACAACTACGAGCAGTACTTC
.	.	TRBV20-1	TRBJ2-3	CSARKGDTQYF	TGCAGTGCTAGGAAAGGAGATACGCAGTATTTT
.	.	TRBV30	TRBJ1-4	CAWRIGAPSEKLFF	TGTGCCTGGAGGATCGGGGCCCCTAGCGAAAAACTGTTTTTT
TRBD2	.	TRBV29-1	TRBJ2-3	CSVPGAGTDTQYF	TGCAGCGTTCCCGGAGCGGGAACAGATACGCAGTATTTT